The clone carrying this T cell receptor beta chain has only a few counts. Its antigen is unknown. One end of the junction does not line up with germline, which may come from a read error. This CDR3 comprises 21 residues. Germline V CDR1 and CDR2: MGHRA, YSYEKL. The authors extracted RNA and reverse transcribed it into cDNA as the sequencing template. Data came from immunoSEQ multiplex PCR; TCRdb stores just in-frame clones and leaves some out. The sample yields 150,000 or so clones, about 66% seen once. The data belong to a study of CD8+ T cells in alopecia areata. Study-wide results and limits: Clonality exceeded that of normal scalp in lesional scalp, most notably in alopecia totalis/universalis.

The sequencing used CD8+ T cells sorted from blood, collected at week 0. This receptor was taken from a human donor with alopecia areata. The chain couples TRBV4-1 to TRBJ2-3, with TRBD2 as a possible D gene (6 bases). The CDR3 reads CASSQYRPNTGWRRGTDTQYF. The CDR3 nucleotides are TGCGCCAGCAGCCAATATCGGCCCAACACCGGGTGGCGGCGGGGCACGGATACGCAGTATTTT.